The TCR beta chain described here comes from a study of T-cell reconstitution after alpha-beta-depleted transplantation in children. V shed 5 bases and J shed 2 bases, with 13 bases lying between them. CDR3 length: 14 amino acids. Germline CDR1 is DFQATT and CDR2 is SNEGSKA (reference sequence). This sample's TCRbeta library carried unique molecular identifier barcodes. Each CDR3 protein is one row after TCRdb ran MiXCR on the PCR reads. The table shows hundreds of thousands of distinct CDR3 sequences, with 10% to 15% occurring only once. The specimen was PBMCs, mostly from graft donor cells, collected 360 days after TCRalphabeta/CD19-depleted stem cell transplant. The sequence was obtained from a male patient younger than 18 who had a stem cell transplant for acute myeloid leukemia, so the T cells may come from the graft donor. This sequence joins TRBV20-1 and TRBJ2-1; possibly TRBD2 for D (5 bases). CDR3 nucleotide sequence: TGCAGTGCTGTAGCGAACCCCACCTACAATGAGCAGTTCTTC. Translation: CSAVANPTYNEQFF.